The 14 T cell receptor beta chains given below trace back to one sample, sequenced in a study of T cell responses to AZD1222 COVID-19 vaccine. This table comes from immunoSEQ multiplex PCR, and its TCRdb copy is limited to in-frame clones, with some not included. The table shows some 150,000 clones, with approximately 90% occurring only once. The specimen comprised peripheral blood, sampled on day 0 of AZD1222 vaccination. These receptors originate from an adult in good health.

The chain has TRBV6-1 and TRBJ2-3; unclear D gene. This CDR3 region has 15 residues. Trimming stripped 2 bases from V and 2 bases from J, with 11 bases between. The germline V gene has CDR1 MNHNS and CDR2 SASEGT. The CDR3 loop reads CASSERPGFTDTQYF. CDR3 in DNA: TGTGCCAGCAGTGAACGTCCCGGCTTCACAGATACGCAGTATTTT.

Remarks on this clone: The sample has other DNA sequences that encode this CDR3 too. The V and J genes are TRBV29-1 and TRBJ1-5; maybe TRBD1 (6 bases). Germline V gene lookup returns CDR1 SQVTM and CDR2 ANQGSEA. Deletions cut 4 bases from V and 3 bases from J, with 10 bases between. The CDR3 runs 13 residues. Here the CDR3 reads CSVAGGLNQPQHF. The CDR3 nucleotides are TGCAGCGTTGCCGGGGGGCTCAATCAGCCCCAGCATTTT.

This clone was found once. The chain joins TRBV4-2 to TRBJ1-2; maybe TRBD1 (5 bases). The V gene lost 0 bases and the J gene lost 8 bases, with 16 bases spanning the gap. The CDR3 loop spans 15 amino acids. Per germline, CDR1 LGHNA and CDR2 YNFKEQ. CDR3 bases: TGTGCCAGCAGCCAAGACGTGGGGGTGAACCGAGGCTACACCTTC. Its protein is CASSQDVGVNRGYTF.

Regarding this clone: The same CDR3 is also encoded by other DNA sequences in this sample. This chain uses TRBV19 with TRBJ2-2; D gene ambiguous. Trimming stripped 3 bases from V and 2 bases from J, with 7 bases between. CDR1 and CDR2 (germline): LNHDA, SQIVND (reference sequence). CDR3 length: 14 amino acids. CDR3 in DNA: TGTGCCAGTAGTATCCGCAGAAACACCGGGGAGCTGTTTTTT. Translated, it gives CASSIRRNTGELFF.

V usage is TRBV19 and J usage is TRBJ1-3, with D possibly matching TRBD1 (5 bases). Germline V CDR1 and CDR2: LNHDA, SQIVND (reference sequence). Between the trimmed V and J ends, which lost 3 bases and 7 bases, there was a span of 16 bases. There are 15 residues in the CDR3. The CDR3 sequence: CASSITGPASNTIYF. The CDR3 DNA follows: TGTGCCAGTAGTATTACGGGGCCGGCGTCGAACACCATATATTTT.

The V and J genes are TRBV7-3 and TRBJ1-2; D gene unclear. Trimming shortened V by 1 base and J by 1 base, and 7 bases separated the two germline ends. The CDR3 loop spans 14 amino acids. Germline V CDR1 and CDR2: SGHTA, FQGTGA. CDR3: CASSLSDGNYGYTF. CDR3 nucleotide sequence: TGTGCCAGCAGCTTAAGTGACGGTAACTATGGCTACACCTTC.

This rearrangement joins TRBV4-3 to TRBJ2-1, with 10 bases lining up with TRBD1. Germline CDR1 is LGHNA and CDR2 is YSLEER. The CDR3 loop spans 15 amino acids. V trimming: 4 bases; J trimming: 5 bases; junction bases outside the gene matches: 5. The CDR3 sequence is CASSPGTGAHNEQFF. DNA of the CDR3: TGCGCCAGCAGCCCCGGGACAGGGGCCCACAATGAGCAGTTCTTC.

The DNA of the CDR3 is TGCGCCAGCAGCCAAGCCAGTATCGGCACGTCCTACGAGCAGTACTTC. Its translation is CASSQASIGTSYEQYF. The rearrangement joins TRBV4-1 to TRBJ2-7; D unclear. Germline CDR1 and CDR2: MGHRA and YSYEKL. CDR3 length: 16 amino acids. With 1 base removed from V and 1 base from J, the gap between germline ends came to 14 bases.

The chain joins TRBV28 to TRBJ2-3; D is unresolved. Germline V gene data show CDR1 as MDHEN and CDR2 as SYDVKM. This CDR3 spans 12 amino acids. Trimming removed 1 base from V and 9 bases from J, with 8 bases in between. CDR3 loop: CASSLSLRTQYF. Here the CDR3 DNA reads TGTGCCAGCAGTTTATCCCTGAGGACGCAGTATTTT.

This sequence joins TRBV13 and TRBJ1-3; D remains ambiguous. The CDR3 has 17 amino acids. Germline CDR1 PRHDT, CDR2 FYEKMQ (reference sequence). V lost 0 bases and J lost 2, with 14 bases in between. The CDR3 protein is CASSLGQYRATGNTIYF. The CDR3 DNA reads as TGTGCCAGCAGCTTAGGCCAGTATAGGGCCACTGGAAACACCATATATTTT.

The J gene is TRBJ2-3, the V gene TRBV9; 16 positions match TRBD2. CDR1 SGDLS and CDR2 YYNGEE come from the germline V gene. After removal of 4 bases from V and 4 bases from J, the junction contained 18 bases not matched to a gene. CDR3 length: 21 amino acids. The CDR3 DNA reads TGTGCCAGCAGCCCAAGGCCGGGACTAGCGGGAGGGCCCTCGAGTGCAGATACGCAGTATTTT. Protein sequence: CASSPRPGLAGGPSSADTQYF.

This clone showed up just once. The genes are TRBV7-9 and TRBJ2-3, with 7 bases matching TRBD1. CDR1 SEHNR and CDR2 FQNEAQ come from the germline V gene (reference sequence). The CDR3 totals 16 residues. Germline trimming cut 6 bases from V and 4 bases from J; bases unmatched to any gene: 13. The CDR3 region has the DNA TGTGCCAGCAGACTTGGCCAGACAGGGACCGCAGATACGCAGTATTTT. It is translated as CASRLGQTGTADTQYF.

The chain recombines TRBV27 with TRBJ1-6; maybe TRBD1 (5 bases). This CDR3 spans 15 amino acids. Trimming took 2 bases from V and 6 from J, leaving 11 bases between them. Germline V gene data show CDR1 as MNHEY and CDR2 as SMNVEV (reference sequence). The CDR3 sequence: CASSLAQGSNSPLHF. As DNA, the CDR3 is TGTGCCAGCAGTTTAGCTCAGGGATCTAATTCACCCCTCCACTTT.

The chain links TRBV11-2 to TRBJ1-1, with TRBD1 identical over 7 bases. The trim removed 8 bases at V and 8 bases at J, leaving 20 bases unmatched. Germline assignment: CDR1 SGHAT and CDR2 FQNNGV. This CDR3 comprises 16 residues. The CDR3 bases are TGTGCCAGCTCTATCGGGACCGCATTGTGGGGACAGGAAGCTTTCTTT. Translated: CASSIGTALWGQEAFF.